The 15 T cell receptor beta chains reported below all come from one sample, sequenced in a study of immune heterogeneity within non-small cell lung tumors. Template input was genomic DNA from bulk tumor (about 600 ng per sample). Surgeons took several biopsies per primary tumor, spaced far apart, during surgery. Their non-small cell lung cancer was newly diagnosed and untreated, and the patients underwent curative surgery. TCR beta CDR3 was amplified by multiplex PCR, first round around 9 cycles, 32 V and 13 J primers. TCRdb re-analysed the multiplex PCR reads in MiXCR, keeping a single row per CDR3 protein. The data show some 4,400 distinct CDR3 sequences, less than 40% seen once. The specimen sequenced was lung tumor tissue. The receptors here all came from a woman aged 45-65 years with non-small cell lung cancer.

Comments on this clonotype: This may arise from a read error, as a much more abundant clone is one base away. This chain links TRBV6-1 with TRBJ2-2, with 9 bases lining up with TRBD2. Germline-derived CDR1 and CDR2 are MNHNS and SASEGT. This CDR3 region has 16 residues. The CDR3 sequence is CASSERAGGNTGEMFF. The CDR3 region has the DNA TGTGCCAGCAGTGAACGGGCGGGAGGGAACACCGGGGAGATGTTTTTT.

The V call is TRBV30, the J call TRBJ1-5; 9 bases are a match to TRBD1. Unmatched junction bases numbered 6, after V lost 0 bases and J lost 6 bases. The CDR3 has 15 amino acids. Germline V gene sequence: CDR1 GTSNPN, CDR2 SVGIG (reference sequence). DNA for the CDR3: TGTGCCTGGAGTGTAAGGACAGGGGCCACTCAGCCCCAGCATTTT. This translates into CAWSVRTGATQPQHF.

Sample share makes this clonotype medium-sized. This chain uses TRBV2 with TRBJ2-7, with TRBD1 matching 7 bases. Germline V gene sequence: CDR1 SNHLY, CDR2 FYNNEI. The CDR3 has 15 amino acids. V shed 7 bases, J shed 4 bases, and the junction held 13 bases outside the gene matches. CDR3 nucleotides: TGTGCCAGCAATCGACAGGGTGCCTCGGGATACGAGCAGTACTTC. Protein product: CASNRQGASGYEQYF.

By sample fraction, this clonotype is medium-sized. The gene calls are TRBV11-2 and TRBJ2-7, with 8 nucleotides matching TRBD1. This CDR3 comprises 14 residues. Germline assignment: CDR1 SGHAT and CDR2 FQNNGV. After removal of 3 bases from V and 5 bases from J, the junction contained 6 bases not matched to a gene. The CDR3 reads CASSFSQGVNEQYF. The CDR3, as DNA: TGTGCCAGCAGCTTCTCACAGGGGGTGAACGAGCAGTACTTC.

This clonotype is classed as medium-sized. The chain carries TRBV9 and TRBJ2-1, with TRBD2 identical over 7 bases. V lost 4 bases and J lost 6; bases outside the gene matches: 10. The germline gives CDR1 SGDLS, CDR2 YYNGEE. This CDR3 has 15 amino acids. CDR3 in DNA: TGTGCCAGCAGCCCCCGGACTAGTTGGTCCAATGAGCAGTTCTTC. Protein sequence: CASSPRTSWSNEQFF.

Remarks on this clonotype: A much larger clone differs from this one at a single base, so this may be a read error. V usage is TRBV7-9 and J usage is TRBJ2-6; D is possibly TRBD1 (6 bases). The CDR3 runs to 16 residues. CDR1 and CDR2 from the germline V gene are SEHNR and FQNEAQ (reference sequence). Trimming pared 7 bases from V and 1 base from J, leaving 14 bases between. The CDR3 spells CASNTGQGSGANVLTF. CDR3 DNA sequence: TGTGCCAGCAACACGGGGCAGGGGTCTGGGGCCAACGTCCTGACTTTC.

This clonotype was recorded once. V gene TRBV19 combines with J gene TRBJ2-2; no definite D call. The ends were cut back, 5 bases at V and 4 bases at J, with 14 bases in the middle. The germline gives CDR1 LNHDA, CDR2 SQIVND (reference sequence). The CDR3 is 15 amino acids. DNA for the CDR3: TGTGCCAGTAGTCGGACCCCTGGTGGCACCGGGGAGCTGTTTTTT. Its translation is CASSRTPGGTGELFF. Variable domain in full (rest from reference TRBV19 and TRBJ2-2): DGGITQSPKYLFRKEGQNVTLSCEQNLNHDAMYWYRQDPGQGLRLIYYSQIVNDFQKGDIAEGYSVSREKKESFPLTVTSAQKNPTAFYLCASSRTPGGTGELFFGEGSRLTVL.

This clonotype is labeled as medium-sized. The gene calls are TRBV4-2 and TRBJ2-3, with 7 bases lining up with TRBD2. J gave up 4 bases and V 0 bases, and 7 bases lay outside the gene matches. The V gene's germline CDR1 is LGHNA and CDR2 YNFKEQ. This CDR3 is built from 16 residues. CDR3 nucleotides: TGTGCCAGCAGCCAAGATTCTGGACTAGGGGCAGATACGCAGTATTTT. Translating gives CASSQDSGLGADTQYF.

This clonotype was counted a few times. The chain recombines TRBV11-3 with TRBJ1-6, with 7 bases matching TRBD1. V lost 5 bases and J lost 6; bases outside the gene matches: 4. The CDR3 covers 14 residues. From germline, CDR1 is SGHNT and CDR2 YENEEA. CDR3 in DNA: TGTGCCAGCAGCCCGGGACAGCCTAATTCACCCCTCCACTTT. This codes for CASSPGQPNSPLHF.

The chain combines TRBV28 with TRBJ2-2; 9 bases agree with TRBD2. In germline, CDR1 is MDHEN, CDR2 SYDVKM. There are 15 residues in the CDR3. The V segment lost 5 bases and the J segment 3 bases; nucleotides outside the gene matches: 4. CDR3: CASSRLAGDTGELFF. Written as DNA, the CDR3 is TGTGCCAGCAGTAGATTAGCGGGAGACACCGGGGAGCTGTTTTTT.

V and J are TRBV7-9 and TRBJ2-7, with 9 bases that match TRBD1. The CDR3 consists of 15 residues. Germline CDR1 is SEHNR and CDR2 is FQNEAQ (reference sequence). The junction had 8 bases not matched to a gene; V was cut back by 4 bases and J by 4 bases. Written as DNA, the CDR3 is TGTGCCAGCAGCTCCTCCGGGACAGGGAATTACGAGCAGTACTTC. Its translation: CASSSSGTGNYEQYF.

Many counts were recorded for this clonotype. The chain links TRBV2 to TRBJ2-5, with 7 positions matching TRBD1. Germline V CDR1 and CDR2: SNHLY, FYNNEI. The CDR3 has 14 amino acids. V gave up 7 bases and J gave up 4 bases; unmatched junction bases: 9. CDR3 sequence reads: CASNLGEGAETQYF. CDR3 in DNA: TGTGCCAGCAACCTAGGAGAGGGGGCAGAGACCCAGTACTTC.

This clonotype ranks as medium-sized. The chain recombines TRBV5-4 with TRBJ1-1; D remains unclear. V lost 0 bases and J 0 bases, leaving 9 bases between the germline ends. The CDR3 covers 15 residues. CDR1 is SGHNT, CDR2 YYREEE, per germline (reference sequence). The CDR3 is CASSLAADMNTEAFF. DNA of the CDR3: TGTGCCAGCAGCTTGGCGGCAGACATGAACACTGAAGCTTTCTTT.

In this sample, this clonotype is medium-sized (0.01 to 0.1%). As DNA, the CDR3 is TGTGCCAGCAGTTCCTATCTTGGGGGCGCCGACTATGGCTACACCTTC. This translates into CASSSYLGGADYGYTF. The chain couples TRBV6-1 to TRBJ1-2, with D possibly being TRBD1 (6 bases). Germline lookup yields CDR1 MNHNS and CDR2 SASEGT. The CDR3 contains 16 residues. The ends were cut back, 5 bases at V and 3 bases at J, with 19 bases in the middle.

With respect to this clonotype: This may come from a read error, since a much larger clone is one base off. In DNA form, the CDR3 reads TGTGCCAGCAGTGAAAGGGTCGTCGCCTACGAGCAGTACTTC. Translation gives CASSERVVAYEQYF. The genes are TRBV6-1 and TRBJ2-7; unclear D gene. Germline V gives CDR1 MNHNS, CDR2 SASEGT. This CDR3 region has 14 residues. V lost 2 bases, J lost 2 bases, and 10 bases lay in between.